This T cell receptor (beta chain) emerged from a study of post-analysis software for immune sequencing data. Whole-study findings and limits: Compared against controls, patients with multiple sclerosis displayed significantly lower normalized Chao1 diversity. Five or six TRBV segments were more frequent in patients than controls; TRBV5-6, TRBV5-1 and TRBV20-1 belonged to this group.

V was pared by 3 bases and J by 6 bases, with 6 bases between. Germline loops: CDR1 MNHNS, CDR2 SASEGT. CDR3 length: 12 residues. Unique molecular identifiers tagged the TCR beta cDNA libraries. Each CDR3 protein is one row after TCRdb ran MiXCR on the PCR reads. The sample includes hundreds of thousands of distinct CDR3 sequences, about 44% of them seen just once. Concerning this clonotype: The target antigen is unknown.

Source material: blood. The TCR comes from a girl aged 5-17 years with multiple sclerosis. The gene calls are TRBV6-1 and TRBJ1-5; no reliable D call. In DNA form, the CDR3 reads TGTGCCAGCAGTGACCGGGTTCAGCCCCAGCATTTT. Translating it yields CASSDRVQPQHF.